The clone carrying this T cell receptor beta chain occurred once. Under the authors' procedure: Counts of nucleated cells, estimated from reference gene primer amplification, were obtained. Using immunoSEQ multiplex PCR, the repertoire was profiled, and TCRdb retains in-frame clones only, with some absent. V and J calls and clone size are copied from that table; D and trimming were computed from the DNA. This sample has tens of thousands of clones, with 81% found just once. The sample belongs to a study of blood T cell repertoires in COVID-19. Study-level information: The origin of the acute and convalescent COVID-19 samples was the United States, Italy and Spain.

V was pared by 6 bases and J by 1 base, with 9 bases between. The CDR3 spans 13 residues. Germline assignment: CDR1 SGHAT and CDR2 FQNNGV. V gene TRBV11-2 combines with J gene TRBJ1-1; a possible D gene is TRBD1 (6 bases). Sequenced material: peripheral blood. This sequence originates from a woman of 80 years or more with active or convalescent COVID-19. CDR3 in DNA: TGTGCCAGCAGACCACAGGGGAACACTGAAGCTTTCTTT. It is translated as CASRPQGNTEAFF.